The 13 T cell receptor beta chains in this list originate from one sample, sequenced in a study of Tregs in tolerant kidney transplant recipients. The table came from immunoSEQ multiplex PCR; TCRdb's copy has only in-frame clones and leaves some out. The table lists some 64,000 clones, 95% to 98% of them singletons. Sample: Tregs from blood, taken before the transplant. The origin of the receptors is a human donor who received a combined kidney and bone marrow transplant.

This clone was recorded once. The chain couples TRBV5-4 to TRBJ1-1; the match to TRBD1 covers 9 bases. In germline, CDR1 is SGHNT, CDR2 YYREEE (reference sequence). With 5 bases clipped from V and 3 bases from J, the junction kept 5 bases outside the gene matches. The CDR3 is 14 amino acids. The CDR3 sequence is CASRLQGADTEAFF. Here the CDR3 DNA reads TGTGCCAGCAGATTACAGGGGGCGGACACTGAAGCTTTCTTT.

The CDR3 region has the DNA TGTGCCAGCAGACTGACAGGGGGACTCGAGCAGTACTTC. This codes for CASRLTGGLEQYF. The V gene is TRBV28, the J gene TRBJ2-7, with 9 bases aligning to TRBD1. The CDR3 extends over 13 amino acids. Trimming took 6 bases from V and 6 from J; bases not matched to a gene: 6. Germline loops: CDR1 MDHEN, CDR2 SYDVKM.

The V and J genes are TRBV28 and TRBJ2-1; TRBD2 agrees at 11 bases. CDR1 is MDHEN and CDR2 is SYDVKM in the germline V gene. This CDR3 is 15 amino acids long. V lost 9 bases, J lost 5 bases, and 9 bases stayed unmatched. This CDR3 reads CASPPSGGKNNEQFF. The CDR3 nucleotides read TGTGCCAGTCCACCTAGCGGGGGGAAAAACAATGAGCAGTTCTTC.

The rearrangement links TRBV27 to TRBJ1-2; D not resolved. V was cut by 3 bases and J by 4 bases, with 9 bases left in between. This CDR3 is 13 amino acids long. Germline assignment: CDR1 MNHEY and CDR2 SMNVEV (reference sequence). CDR3 sequence (DNA): TGTGCCAGCAGTTTCCTTAACTTCTATGGCTACACCTTC. Translation: CASSFLNFYGYTF.

J is TRBJ2-3 and V is TRBV5-1, with 8 bases lining up with TRBD2. Germline V gene sequence: CDR1 SGHRS, CDR2 YFSETQ. Unmatched junction bases numbered 2, after V lost 5 bases and J lost 3 bases. The CDR3 spans 13 residues. The CDR3 is CASRVAGTDTQYF. The CDR3 region has the DNA TGCGCCAGCAGGGTAGCGGGGACAGATACGCAGTATTTT.

This chain uses TRBV7-8 with TRBJ1-5; TRBD1 aligns across 7 bases. V lost 0 bases to trimming and J lost 4 bases; unmatched junction nucleotides: 12. This CDR3 is 18 amino acids long. Germline V lookup: CDR1 SGHVS, CDR2 FQNEAQ. The CDR3 nucleotides read TGTGCCAGCAGCTTAGCGCGAAGAACAGGGGTGAGGAATCAGCCCCAGCATTTT. Protein sequence: CASSLARRTGVRNQPQHF.

V gene TRBV19 combines with J gene TRBJ2-5; the match to TRBD2 covers 7 bases. The CDR3 runs to 14 residues. Trimming cost V 7 bases and J 5 bases; bases outside gene matches: 10. Germline V gene data show CDR1 as LNHDA and CDR2 as SQIVND (reference sequence). This CDR3 reads CASKVGGSSETQYF. CDR3 DNA sequence: TGTGCCAGTAAGGTCGGCGGGAGTAGTGAGACCCAGTACTTC.

Written as DNA, the CDR3 is TGTGCCAGCAGCCATAGCGGTGCAGATACGCAGTATTTT. Its translation is CASSHSGADTQYF. V gene TRBV14 combines with J gene TRBJ2-3, with D possibly matching TRBD2 (6 bases). The germline CDR1 and CDR2 sequences are SGHDN and FVKESK. This CDR3 is built from 13 residues. Trimming left V 3 bases short and J 4 bases short, with 8 bases between.

The rearrangement uses TRBV4-2 and TRBJ2-5; tentatively, D is TRBD1 (7 bases). The CDR3 consists of 14 residues. The V end was cut by 1 base, the J end by 4 bases, with 10 bases between. Looked up from germline, CDR1 is LGHNA and CDR2 is YNFKEQ. This CDR3 reads CASSQARGVETQYF. CDR3 DNA sequence: TGTGCCAGCAGCCAAGCCAGGGGGGTAGAGACCCAGTACTTC.

This clone was detected only once. The rearrangement links TRBV5-4 to TRBJ2-3; weak D call: TRBD1 (6 bases). This CDR3 region has 15 residues. The germline V gene has CDR1 SGHNT and CDR2 YYREEE (reference sequence). The germline V and J ends were trimmed by 3 bases and 4 bases, with 15 bases remaining between them. Written as DNA, the CDR3 is TGTGCCAGCAGCTCTCAAAGGGGGAGTGCAGATACGCAGTATTTT. This sequence encodes CASSSQRGSADTQYF.

The chain recombines TRBV28 with TRBJ1-1; 9 bases are shared with TRBD1. The CDR3 sequence is 15 residues long. With 9 bases clipped from V and 4 bases from J, the junction kept 12 bases outside the gene matches. Germline CDR1 and CDR2: MDHEN and SYDVKM. CDR3 residues: CASRNSDRGATEAFF. CDR3 bases: TGTGCCAGTAGAAATTCGGACAGGGGCGCCACTGAAGCTTTCTTT. The variable domain in full, with the rest retrieved from reference TRBV28 and TRBJ1-1, is DVKVTQSSRYLVKRTGEKVFLECVQDMDHENMFWYRQDPGLGLRLIYFSYDVKMKEKGDIPEGYSVSREKKERFSLILESASTNQTSMYLCASRNSDRGATEAFFGQGTRLTVV.

V usage is TRBV5-6 and J usage is TRBJ1-2, with D possibly being TRBD1 (6 bases). There are 15 residues in the CDR3. V was pared by 2 bases and J by 10 bases, with 21 bases between. Germline V gene sequence: CDR1 SGHDT, CDR2 YYEEEE. The CDR3 loop reads CASSFLLGTKSDYTF. The CDR3 nucleotides are TGTGCCAGCAGCTTTCTATTGGGGACAAAATCGGACTACACCTTC.

The chain is built from TRBV5-1 and TRBJ2-1; no firm D call. Germline V gene sequence: CDR1 SGHRS, CDR2 YFSETQ. V lost 0 bases, J lost 4 bases, and 11 bases lay in between. CDR3 size: 15 residues. The CDR3 DNA reads as TGCGCCAGCAGCTTGGTTGCGGAAACTTACAATGAGCAGTTCTTC. This codes for CASSLVAETYNEQFF.